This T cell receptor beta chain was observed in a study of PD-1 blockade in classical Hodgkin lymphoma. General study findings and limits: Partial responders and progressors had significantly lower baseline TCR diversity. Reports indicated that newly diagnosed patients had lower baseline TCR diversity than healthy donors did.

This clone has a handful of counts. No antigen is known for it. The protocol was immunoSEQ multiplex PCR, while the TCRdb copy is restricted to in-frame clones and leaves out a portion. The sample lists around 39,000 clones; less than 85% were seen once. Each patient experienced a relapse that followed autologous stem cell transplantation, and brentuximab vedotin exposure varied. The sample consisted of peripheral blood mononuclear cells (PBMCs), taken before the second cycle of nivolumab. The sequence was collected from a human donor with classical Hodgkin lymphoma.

The DNA for the CDR3 is TGTGCCAGCAGCTTGACAAGGGCTGAAGCTTTCTTT. It translates to CASSLTRAEAFF. The V and J genes are TRBV5-6 and TRBJ1-1; D is unresolved. The CDR3 is 12 residues long. The germline gives CDR1 SGHDT, CDR2 YYEEEE. V gave up 1 base and J gave up 6 bases, with 7 bases separating them.